This T cell receptor (beta chain) was sequenced in a study of OX40 agonist ivuxolimab in advanced cancers. Study results and caveats: Specificity for antigen went undetermined in the expanded peripheral T cells. Both blood CD4+ and CD8+ T cells showed clonal growth by week 6 at 0.1 to 3.0 mg/kg. Compared with CD4+, CD8+ T cells on average had more expanded clones.

On this clone itself: Its antigen remains unknown.

Data came from immunoSEQ multiplex PCR; TCRdb stores just in-frame clones and leaves some out. Among about 69,000 clones listed, over 60% were seen once. The sequenced sample was CD4+ or CD8+ T cells sorted from blood, obtained in a trial of the OX40 agonist ivuxolimab. The source of this sequence is an adult with an advanced solid tumor such as melanoma, head and neck, liver or kidney cancer.

The CDR3 bases are TGTGCCAGTAGTATAGGGGGGACTAGCAATGACCAAGAGACCCAGTACTTC. Protein product: CASSIGGTSNDQETQYF. The rearrangement uses TRBV19 and TRBJ2-5, with 9 bases lining up with TRBD2. Germline V lookup: CDR1 LNHDA, CDR2 SQIVND (reference sequence). With V trimmed by 1 base and J by 0 bases, 6 bases remained unmatched. The CDR3 is made up of 17 amino acids.